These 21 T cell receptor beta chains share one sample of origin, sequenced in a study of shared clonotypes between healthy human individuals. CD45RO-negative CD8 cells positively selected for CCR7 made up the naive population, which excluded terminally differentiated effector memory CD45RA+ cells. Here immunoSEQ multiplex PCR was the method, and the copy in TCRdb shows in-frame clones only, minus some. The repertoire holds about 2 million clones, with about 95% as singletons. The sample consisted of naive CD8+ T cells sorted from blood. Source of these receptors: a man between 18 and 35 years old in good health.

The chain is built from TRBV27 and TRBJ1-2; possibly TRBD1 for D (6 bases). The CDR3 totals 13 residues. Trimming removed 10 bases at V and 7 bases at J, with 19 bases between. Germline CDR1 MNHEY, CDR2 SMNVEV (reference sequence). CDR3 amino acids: CATGTHREGGYTF. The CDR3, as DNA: TGTGCCACGGGGACACACAGGGAGGGTGGCTACACCTTC.

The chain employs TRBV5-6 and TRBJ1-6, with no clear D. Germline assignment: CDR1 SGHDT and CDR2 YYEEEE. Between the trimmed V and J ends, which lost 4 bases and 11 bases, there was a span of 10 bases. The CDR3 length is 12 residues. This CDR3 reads CASSVDTAPLHF. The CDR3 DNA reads TGTGCCAGCAGCGTCGACACCGCACCCCTCCACTTT. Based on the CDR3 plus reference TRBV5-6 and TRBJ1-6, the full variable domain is DAGVTQSPTHLIKTRGQQVTLRCSPKSGHDTVSWYQQALGQGPQFIFQYYEEEERQRGNFPDRFSGHQFPNYSSELNVNALLLGDSALYLCASSVDTAPLHFGNGTRLTVT.

In DNA form, the CDR3 reads TGTGCCAGCAGCTTTCTTGTTGGGACTACTTACAATGAGCAGTTCTTC. This translates into CASSFLVGTTYNEQFF. The chain couples TRBV5-4 to TRBJ2-1; 7 positions agree with TRBD2. Per germline, CDR1 SGHNT and CDR2 YYREEE (reference sequence). V was clipped by 2 bases and J by 4 bases; unmatched bases: 9. The CDR3 sequence is 16 residues long.

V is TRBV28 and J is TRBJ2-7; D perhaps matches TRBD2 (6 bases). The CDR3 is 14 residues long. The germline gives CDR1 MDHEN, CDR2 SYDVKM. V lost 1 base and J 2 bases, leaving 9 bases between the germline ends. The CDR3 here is CASSLSWGAYEQYF. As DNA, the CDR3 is TGTGCCAGCAGTTTATCCTGGGGGGCCTACGAGCAGTACTTC.

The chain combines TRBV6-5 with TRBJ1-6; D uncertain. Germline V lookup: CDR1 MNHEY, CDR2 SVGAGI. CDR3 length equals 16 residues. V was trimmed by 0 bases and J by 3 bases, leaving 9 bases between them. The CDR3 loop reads CASSYSAVGYNSPLHF. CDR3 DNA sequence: TGTGCCAGCAGTTACTCAGCGGTAGGCTATAATTCACCCCTCCACTTT.

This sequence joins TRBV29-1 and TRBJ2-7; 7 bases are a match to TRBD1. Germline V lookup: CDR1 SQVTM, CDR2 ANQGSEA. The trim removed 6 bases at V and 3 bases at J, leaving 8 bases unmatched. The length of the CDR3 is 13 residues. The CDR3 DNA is TGCAGCGTCCGAACCGGGACAGACTACGAGCAGTACTTC. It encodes CSVRTGTDYEQYF.

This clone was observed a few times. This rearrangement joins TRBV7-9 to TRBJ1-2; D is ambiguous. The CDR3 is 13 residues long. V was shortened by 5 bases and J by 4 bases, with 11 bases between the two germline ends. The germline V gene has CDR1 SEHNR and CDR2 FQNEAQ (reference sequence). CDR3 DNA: TGTGCCAGCAGCGCTTACCGGGGCTATGGCTACACCTTC. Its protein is CASSAYRGYGYTF.

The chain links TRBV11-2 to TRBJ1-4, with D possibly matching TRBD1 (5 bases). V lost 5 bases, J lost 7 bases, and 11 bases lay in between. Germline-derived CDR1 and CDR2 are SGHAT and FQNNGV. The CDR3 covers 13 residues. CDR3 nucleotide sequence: TGTGCCAGCAGCCCAGGGTTCTTTGAAAAACTGTTTTTT. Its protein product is CASSPGFFEKLFF.

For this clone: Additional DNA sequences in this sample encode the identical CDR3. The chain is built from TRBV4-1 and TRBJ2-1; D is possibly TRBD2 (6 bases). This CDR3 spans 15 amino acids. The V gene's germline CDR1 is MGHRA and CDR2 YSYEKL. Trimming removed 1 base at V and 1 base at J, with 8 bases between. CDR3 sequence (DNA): TGCGCCAGCAGCCAAGTCGGGGGATCCTACAATGAGCAGTTCTTC. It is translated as CASSQVGGSYNEQFF.

This CDR3 is CASSLLGQGNSPLHF. Written as DNA, the CDR3 is TGTGCCAGCAGCTTGCTGGGACAGGGGAATTCACCCCTCCACTTT. The chain carries TRBV5-6 and TRBJ1-6, with 10 bases lining up with TRBD1. This CDR3 is 15 amino acids long. The V gene end was trimmed by 1 base and the J gene end by 7 bases; junction bases not matched to a gene: 2. From germline, CDR1 is SGHDT and CDR2 YYEEEE. Looking up the rest from reference TRBV5-6 and TRBJ1-6 gives the full variable domain: DAGVTQSPTHLIKTRGQQVTLRCSPKSGHDTVSWYQQALGQGPQFIFQYYEEEERQRGNFPDRFSGHQFPNYSSELNVNALLLGDSALYLCASSLLGQGNSPLHFGNGTRLTVT.

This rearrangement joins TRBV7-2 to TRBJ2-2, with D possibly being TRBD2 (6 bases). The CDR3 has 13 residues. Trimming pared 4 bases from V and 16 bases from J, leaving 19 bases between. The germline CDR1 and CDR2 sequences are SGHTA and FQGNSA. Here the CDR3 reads CASSSGSGSAPFF. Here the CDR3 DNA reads TGTGCCAGCAGCTCCGGAAGCGGGTCGGCTCCGTTTTTT.

The CDR3 region is CASSETGQGYEQYF. CDR3 nucleotides: TGTGCCAGCAGTGAGACAGGACAGGGTTACGAGCAGTACTTC. The chain uses TRBV2 and TRBJ2-7; TRBD1 matches at 8 bases. Germline V gene data show CDR1 as SNHLY and CDR2 as FYNNEI. The CDR3 length is 14 residues. V was clipped by 3 bases and J by 4 bases; unmatched bases: 5.

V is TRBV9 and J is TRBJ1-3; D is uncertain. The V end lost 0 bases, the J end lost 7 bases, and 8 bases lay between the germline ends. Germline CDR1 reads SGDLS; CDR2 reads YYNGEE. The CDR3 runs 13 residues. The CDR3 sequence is CASSVAYGNTIYF. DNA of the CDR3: TGTGCCAGCAGCGTAGCATATGGGAACACCATATATTTT.

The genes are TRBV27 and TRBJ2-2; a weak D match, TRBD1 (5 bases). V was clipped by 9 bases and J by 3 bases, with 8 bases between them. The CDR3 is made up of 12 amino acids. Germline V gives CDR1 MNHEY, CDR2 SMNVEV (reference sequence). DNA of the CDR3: TGTGCCAGTCAGGGATACACCGGGGAGCTGTTTTTT. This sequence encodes CASQGYTGELFF.

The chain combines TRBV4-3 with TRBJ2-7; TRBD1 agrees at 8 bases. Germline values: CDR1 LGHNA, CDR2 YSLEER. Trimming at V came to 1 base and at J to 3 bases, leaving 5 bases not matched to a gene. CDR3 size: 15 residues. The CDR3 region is CASSQGPGGSYEQYF. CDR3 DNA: TGCGCCAGCAGCCAAGGGCCAGGGGGCAGCTACGAGCAGTACTTC.

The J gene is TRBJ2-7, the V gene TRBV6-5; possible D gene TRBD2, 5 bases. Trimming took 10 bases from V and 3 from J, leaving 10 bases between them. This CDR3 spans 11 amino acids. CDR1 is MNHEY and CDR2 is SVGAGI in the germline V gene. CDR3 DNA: TGTGCCACCCAAAGCGGCTACGAGCAGTACTTC. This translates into CATQSGYEQYF.

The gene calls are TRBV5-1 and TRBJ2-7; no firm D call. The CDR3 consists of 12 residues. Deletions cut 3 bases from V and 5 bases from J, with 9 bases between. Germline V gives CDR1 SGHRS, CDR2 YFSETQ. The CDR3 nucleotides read TGCGCCAGCAGCTATCGGGTCGACGAGCAGTACTTC. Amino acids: CASSYRVDEQYF.

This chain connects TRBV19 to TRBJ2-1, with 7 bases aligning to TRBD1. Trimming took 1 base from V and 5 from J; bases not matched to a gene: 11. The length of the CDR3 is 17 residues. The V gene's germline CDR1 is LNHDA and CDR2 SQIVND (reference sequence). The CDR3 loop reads CASSIGAVGDSHNEQFF. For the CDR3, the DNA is TGTGCCAGTAGTATAGGGGCCGTGGGGGACAGTCACAATGAGCAGTTCTTC.

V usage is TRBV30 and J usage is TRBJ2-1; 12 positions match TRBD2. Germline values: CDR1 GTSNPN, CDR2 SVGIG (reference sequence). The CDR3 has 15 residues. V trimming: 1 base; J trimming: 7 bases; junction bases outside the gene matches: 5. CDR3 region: CAWSDHLAGGNEQFF. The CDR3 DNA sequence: TGTGCCTGGAGTGACCACCTAGCGGGGGGGAATGAGCAGTTCTTC.

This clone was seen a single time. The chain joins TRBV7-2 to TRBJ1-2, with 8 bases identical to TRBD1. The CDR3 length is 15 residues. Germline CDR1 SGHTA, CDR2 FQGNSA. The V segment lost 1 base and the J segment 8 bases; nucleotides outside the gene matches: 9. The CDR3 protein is CASSLGGDRGKGYTF. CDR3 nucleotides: TGTGCCAGCAGCTTAGGGGGCGACAGGGGCAAAGGCTACACCTTC.

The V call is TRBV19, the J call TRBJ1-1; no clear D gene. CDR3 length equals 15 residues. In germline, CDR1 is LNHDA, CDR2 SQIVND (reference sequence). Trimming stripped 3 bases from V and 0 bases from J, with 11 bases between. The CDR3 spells CASSMSGVMNTEAFF. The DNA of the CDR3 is TGTGCCAGTAGTATGAGTGGGGTGATGAACACTGAAGCTTTCTTT.